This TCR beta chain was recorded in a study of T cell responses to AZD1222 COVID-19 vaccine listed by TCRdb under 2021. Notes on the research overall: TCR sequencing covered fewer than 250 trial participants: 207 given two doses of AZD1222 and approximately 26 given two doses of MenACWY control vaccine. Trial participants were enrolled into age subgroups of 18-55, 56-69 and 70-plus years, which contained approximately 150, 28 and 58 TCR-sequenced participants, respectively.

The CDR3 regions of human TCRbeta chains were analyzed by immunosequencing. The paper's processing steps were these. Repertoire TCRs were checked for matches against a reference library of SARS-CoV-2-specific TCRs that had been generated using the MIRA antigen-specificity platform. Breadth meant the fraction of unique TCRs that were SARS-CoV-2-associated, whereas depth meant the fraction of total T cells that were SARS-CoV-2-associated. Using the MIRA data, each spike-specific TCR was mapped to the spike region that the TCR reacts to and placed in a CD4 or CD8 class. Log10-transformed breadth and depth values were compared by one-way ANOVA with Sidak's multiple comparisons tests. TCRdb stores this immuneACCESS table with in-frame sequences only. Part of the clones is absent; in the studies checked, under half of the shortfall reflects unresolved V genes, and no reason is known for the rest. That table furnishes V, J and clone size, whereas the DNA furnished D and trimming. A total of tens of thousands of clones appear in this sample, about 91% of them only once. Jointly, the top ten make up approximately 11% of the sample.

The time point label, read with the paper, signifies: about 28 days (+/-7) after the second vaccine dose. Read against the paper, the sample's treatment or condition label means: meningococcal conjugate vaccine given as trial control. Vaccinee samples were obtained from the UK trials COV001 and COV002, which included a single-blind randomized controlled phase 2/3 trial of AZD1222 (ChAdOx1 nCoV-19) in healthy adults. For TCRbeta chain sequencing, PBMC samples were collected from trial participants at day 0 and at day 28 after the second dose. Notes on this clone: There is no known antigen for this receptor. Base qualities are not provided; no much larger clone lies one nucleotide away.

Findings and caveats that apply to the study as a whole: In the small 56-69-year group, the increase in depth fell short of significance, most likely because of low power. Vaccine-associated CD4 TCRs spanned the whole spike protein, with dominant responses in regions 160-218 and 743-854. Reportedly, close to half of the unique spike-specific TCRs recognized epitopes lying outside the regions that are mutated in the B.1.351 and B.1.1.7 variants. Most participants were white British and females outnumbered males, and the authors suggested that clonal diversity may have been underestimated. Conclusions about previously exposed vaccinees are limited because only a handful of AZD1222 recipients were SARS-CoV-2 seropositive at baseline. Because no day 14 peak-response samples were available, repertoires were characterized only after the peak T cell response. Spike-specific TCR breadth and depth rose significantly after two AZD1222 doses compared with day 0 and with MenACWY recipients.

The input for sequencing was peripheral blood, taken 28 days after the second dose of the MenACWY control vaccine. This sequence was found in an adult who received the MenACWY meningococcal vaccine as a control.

The CDR3 loop reads CATSDPGQGSYEQYF. The bases read TGTGCCACCAGTGACCCGGGACAGGGCTCCTACGAGCAGTACTTC. The receptor chain draws on TRBV24-1 and TRBJ2-7; 9 bases in the middle match TRBD1. The cysteine opens and the phenylalanine closes a CDR3 of 15 amino acids. Only the CDR3 region is kept as DNA, spanning 45 bases read in frame from base 1. Here V drops 4 bases and J drops 0 bases, and the junction holds 3 bases not matched to any gene. In the germline V gene, CDR1 corresponds to KGHDR and CDR2 to SFDVKD.